The 22 T cell receptor beta chains below come from one sample, sequenced in a study of OX40 agonist ivuxolimab in advanced cancers. Library preparation employed the immunoSEQ multiplex PCR assay. The immuneACCESS repertoire file appears here via TCRdb, limited to in-frame rearrangements. These files lack a portion of the clones; in checked studies, under half of the deficit traces to unresolved V genes, and the cause of the others is not known. The sample records 98,000 or so clones, about four fifths of which are singletons. More than 1.4% of the sample is held by the ten biggest clonotypes. The sample in question was CD4+ or CD8+ T cells sorted from blood, obtained in a trial of the OX40 agonist ivuxolimab. These receptors all stem from an adult with an advanced solid tumor such as melanoma, head and neck, liver or kidney cancer.

V is TRBV19 and J is TRBJ1-1; a weak D match, TRBD1 (6 bases). Looked up from germline, CDR1 is LNHDA and CDR2 is SQIVND (reference sequence). V was clipped by 5 bases and J by 11 bases, with 24 bases between them. The CDR3 is 15 amino acids. The CDR3 region is CASSGGPQVSPGAFF. The CDR3 nucleotides are TGTGCCAGTAGTGGGGGCCCACAGGTCTCCCCGGGGGCTTTCTTT.

The chain links TRBV19 to TRBJ1-4; D gene ambiguous. Germline lookup yields CDR1 LNHDA and CDR2 SQIVND (reference sequence). CDR3 length: 15 residues. V gave up 2 bases and J gave up 0 bases, with 7 bases separating them. Written as DNA, the CDR3 is TGTGCCAGTAGTATATCGGTTGCAACTAATGAAAAACTGTTTTTT. Its protein product is CASSISVATNEKLFF.

The rearrangement uses TRBV27 and TRBJ1-1; 7 positions match TRBD1. In germline, CDR1 is MNHEY, CDR2 SMNVEV (reference sequence). The CDR3 has 19 residues. J lost 1 base, V lost 4 bases, and 18 bases had no gene match. The DNA of the CDR3 is TGTGCCAGCAGTTCGAAAGTGAGCGGGACAGAGGGGAAGAACACTGAAGCTTTCTTT. Encoded protein: CASSSKVSGTEGKNTEAFF.

This clone was recorded only once. This sequence joins TRBV6-4 and TRBJ1-5, with D perhaps TRBD1 (5 bases). Looked up from germline, CDR1 is MRHNA and CDR2 is SNTAGT. This CDR3 is 17 amino acids long. Trimming took off 4 bases at V and 5 bases at J, with 21 bases between the two ends. CDR3 in DNA: TGTGCCAGCAGTGCCGACAGCATCCGTAGGCCACATCAGCCCCAGCATTTT. Translation gives CASSADSIRRPHQPQHF.

The chain joins TRBV30 to TRBJ1-2; TRBD1 matches 8 bases. The CDR3 runs to 11 residues. With V trimmed by 7 bases and J by 4 bases, 2 bases remained unmatched. Germline V gene sequence: CDR1 GTSNPN, CDR2 SVGIG (reference sequence). The CDR3 sequence is CAFDRGYGYTF. The DNA for the CDR3 is TGTGCCTTTGACAGGGGCTATGGCTACACCTTC.

The chain couples TRBV11-2 to TRBJ1-6, with TRBD1 as a possible D gene (5 bases). The CDR3 extends over 17 amino acids. Germline V gene lookup returns CDR1 SGHAT and CDR2 FQNNGV. V was cut by 5 bases and J by 0 bases, with 14 bases left in between. The CDR3 region is CASSHRGSSSYNSPLHF. In DNA form, the CDR3 reads TGTGCCAGCAGCCATCGGGGCTCTAGCTCCTATAATTCACCCCTCCACTTT.

The genes are TRBV27 and TRBJ2-1; 7 bases agree with TRBD1. From germline, CDR1 is MNHEY and CDR2 SMNVEV (reference sequence). The junction had 9 bases not matched to a gene; V was cut back by 4 bases and J by 6 bases. This CDR3 contains 15 residues. This CDR3 is CASSSRGQPTNEQFF. The CDR3 DNA reads as TGTGCCAGCAGTTCCAGGGGACAGCCAACCAATGAGCAGTTCTTC.

This clone showed up just once. The chain is built from TRBV28 and TRBJ2-3; 8 nucleotides match TRBD2. The J segment lost 9 bases and the V segment lost 3 bases, leaving 17 bases of the junction unmatched. Germline assignment: CDR1 MDHEN and CDR2 SYDVKM. The CDR3 spans 17 residues. In DNA form, the CDR3 reads TGTGCCAGCAGTTTTAGTGGGGCGGGGGGTCCCCAGGGGACGCAGTATTTT. Protein: CASSFSGAGGPQGTQYF.

This clone was found once. V and J are TRBV19 and TRBJ1-5, with a weak D call TRBD1 (5 bases). The germline V and J ends were trimmed by 1 base and 5 bases, with 21 bases remaining between them. This CDR3 is 18 amino acids long. Germline V gene lookup returns CDR1 LNHDA and CDR2 SQIVND (reference sequence). The CDR3: CASSIGPFEGLRYQPQHF. CDR3 DNA sequence: TGTGCCAGTAGTATAGGGCCTTTCGAGGGGCTGAGGTATCAGCCCCAGCATTTT.

The chain employs TRBV2 and TRBJ2-7; 8 bases match TRBD1. Germline values: CDR1 SNHLY, CDR2 FYNNEI. The ends lost 2 bases at V and 6 bases at J; junction bases unmatched: 3. The CDR3 runs to 13 residues. The CDR3 is CASSEQGASEQYF. The CDR3 DNA sequence: TGTGCCAGCAGTGAACAGGGGGCAAGCGAGCAGTACTTC.

The chain is built from TRBV4-2 and TRBJ2-6, with 7 bases matching TRBD1. Germline CDR1 and CDR2: LGHNA and YNFKEQ. V lost 1 base and J lost 1; bases outside the gene matches: 4. The CDR3 spans 17 residues. Here the CDR3 reads CASSQVTGASGANVLTF. CDR3 in DNA: TGTGCCAGCAGCCAAGTTACAGGGGCGTCTGGGGCCAACGTCCTGACTTTC.

The chain is built from TRBV6-1 and TRBJ2-7; 7 bases match TRBD2. Germline lookup yields CDR1 MNHNS and CDR2 SASEGT. The CDR3 consists of 15 residues. Unmatched junction bases numbered 6, after V lost 0 bases and J lost 4 bases. The CDR3 reads CASSEAQGGGYEQYF. The DNA of the CDR3 is TGTGCCAGCAGTGAAGCGCAGGGCGGGGGTTACGAGCAGTACTTC.

The V and J genes are TRBV9 and TRBJ1-2; TRBD1 aligns across 8 bases. V dropped 0 bases and J dropped 5; count of bases not matched to a gene: 0. This CDR3 is built from 13 residues. Germline V gene lookup returns CDR1 SGDLS and CDR2 YYNGEE. The CDR3 coding sequence is TGTGCCAGCAGCGTAGGGACAGGGTATGGCTACACCTTC. This codes for CASSVGTGYGYTF.

This chain connects TRBV27 to TRBJ2-1; 8 positions match TRBD2. Germline CDR1 MNHEY, CDR2 SMNVEV (reference sequence). CDR3 length: 14 residues. The V gene end was trimmed by 5 bases and the J gene end by 4 bases; junction bases not matched to a gene: 4. The CDR3 protein is CASSTRGGYNEQFF. CDR3 sequence (DNA): TGTGCCAGCAGTACCCGGGGGGGTTACAATGAGCAGTTCTTC.

The chain combines TRBV5-6 with TRBJ2-7; the D is unclear. This CDR3 has 11 amino acids. The V end was cut by 0 bases, the J end by 4 bases, with 2 bases between. The V gene's germline CDR1 is SGHDT and CDR2 YYEEEE. CDR3 DNA sequence: TGTGCCAGCAGCTTGGGGTACGAGCAGTACTTC. This sequence encodes CASSLGYEQYF.

This chain joins TRBV4-2 and TRBJ2-5; 10 nucleotides agree with TRBD2. Germline V gene data show CDR1 as LGHNA and CDR2 as YNFKEQ. This CDR3 region has 16 residues. With 3 bases clipped from V and 5 bases from J, the junction kept 9 bases outside the gene matches. The CDR3 spells CASSQGSGGAKETQYF. The CDR3 bases are TGTGCCAGCAGCCAGGGAAGCGGGGGGGCCAAGGAGACCCAGTACTTC.

The chain carries TRBV7-8 and TRBJ2-5, with TRBD2 identical over 7 bases. Per the germline V gene, CDR1 is SGHVS and CDR2 is FQNEAQ. Trimming at V came to 5 bases and at J to 4 bases, leaving 7 bases not matched to a gene. The CDR3 extends over 14 amino acids. CDR3 protein: CASSPGLVGETQYF. Here the CDR3 DNA reads TGTGCCAGCAGCCCCGGACTAGTCGGAGAGACCCAGTACTTC.

The chain couples TRBV28 to TRBJ1-1; 7 nucleotides agree with TRBD1. Per germline, CDR1 MDHEN and CDR2 SYDVKM. The CDR3 contains 13 residues. After removal of 3 bases from V and 11 bases from J, the junction contained 9 bases not matched to a gene. CDR3 sequence (DNA): TGTGCCAGCAGTTTGGGGCAAGACAGGGCGGCTTTCTTT. This translates into CASSLGQDRAAFF.

This chain connects TRBV6-5 to TRBJ1-1; the D is unclear. The CDR3 loop spans 16 amino acids. V lost 0 bases, J lost 4 bases, and 15 bases lay in between. Germline V gene lookup returns CDR1 MNHEY and CDR2 SVGAGI. CDR3 residues: CASSYSIGQLTTEAFF. The CDR3 coding sequence is TGTGCCAGCAGTTACTCGATAGGGCAGCTAACCACTGAAGCTTTCTTT.

CDR3 coding DNA: TGTGCCAGCAGTTTACCCCTTGGACGTACCACTGAAGCTTTCTTT. Translation: CASSLPLGRTTEAFF. This chain links TRBV28 with TRBJ1-1; unclear D gene. Germline lookup yields CDR1 MDHEN and CDR2 SYDVKM. CDR3 length: 15 amino acids. Trimming took 2 bases from V and 4 from J, leaving 14 bases between them.

The rearrangement links TRBV7-8 to TRBJ1-2; the D gene is possibly TRBD1 (5 bases). The germline V gene has CDR1 SGHVS and CDR2 FQNEAQ. CDR3 size: 15 residues. The germline V and J ends were trimmed by 5 bases and 2 bases, with 15 bases remaining between them. The CDR3 sequence: CASSTGDRINYGYTF. CDR3 in DNA: TGTGCCAGCAGCACCGGGGACCGGATAAACTATGGCTACACCTTC.

This clone has more than one count but fewer than ten. J is TRBJ1-1 and V is TRBV5-4, with unresolved D. The CDR3 contains 13 residues. V was clipped by 4 bases and J by 3 bases, with 10 bases between them. Germline values: CDR1 SGHNT, CDR2 YYREEE (reference sequence). The CDR3 region has the DNA TGTGCCAGCAGCCCTAGGACGTACACTGAAGCTTTCTTT. Its protein is CASSPRTYTEAFF. Complete variable domain (other parts from reference TRBV5-4 and TRBJ1-1): ETGVTQSPTHLIKTRGQQVTLRCSSQSGHNTVSWYQQALGQGPQFIFQYYREEENGRGNFPPRFSGLQFPNYSSELNVNALELDDSALYLCASSPRTYTEAFFGQGTRLTVV.